The clone carrying this TCR beta chain was observed many times. Amplification of TCR beta CDR3 regions used RNA transcripts. HTBI primers were employed in first-round RT-PCR, then a second-round multiplex PCR followed. MiXCR, run by TCRdb on the multiplex PCR reads, gives a single entry per CDR3 protein. The sample has about 740,000 distinct CDR3 sequences, 40% seen once. The data are from a study of Graves' ophthalmopathy and Graves' hyperthyroidism. The clonotype comes from an adult man with Graves' ophthalmopathy. The sequenced sample consisted of peripheral blood.

The CDR3 DNA is TGTGCCAGCAAGGTGGGGGTCAGTCAGCCCCAGCATTTT. Amino acid sequence: CASKVGVSQPQHF. The rearrangement links TRBV2 to TRBJ1-5, with D maybe TRBD1 (5 bases). CDR1 SNHLY and CDR2 FYNNEI come from the germline V gene. CDR3 length equals 13 residues. Between the trimmed V and J ends, which lost 7 bases and 6 bases, there was a span of 13 bases.